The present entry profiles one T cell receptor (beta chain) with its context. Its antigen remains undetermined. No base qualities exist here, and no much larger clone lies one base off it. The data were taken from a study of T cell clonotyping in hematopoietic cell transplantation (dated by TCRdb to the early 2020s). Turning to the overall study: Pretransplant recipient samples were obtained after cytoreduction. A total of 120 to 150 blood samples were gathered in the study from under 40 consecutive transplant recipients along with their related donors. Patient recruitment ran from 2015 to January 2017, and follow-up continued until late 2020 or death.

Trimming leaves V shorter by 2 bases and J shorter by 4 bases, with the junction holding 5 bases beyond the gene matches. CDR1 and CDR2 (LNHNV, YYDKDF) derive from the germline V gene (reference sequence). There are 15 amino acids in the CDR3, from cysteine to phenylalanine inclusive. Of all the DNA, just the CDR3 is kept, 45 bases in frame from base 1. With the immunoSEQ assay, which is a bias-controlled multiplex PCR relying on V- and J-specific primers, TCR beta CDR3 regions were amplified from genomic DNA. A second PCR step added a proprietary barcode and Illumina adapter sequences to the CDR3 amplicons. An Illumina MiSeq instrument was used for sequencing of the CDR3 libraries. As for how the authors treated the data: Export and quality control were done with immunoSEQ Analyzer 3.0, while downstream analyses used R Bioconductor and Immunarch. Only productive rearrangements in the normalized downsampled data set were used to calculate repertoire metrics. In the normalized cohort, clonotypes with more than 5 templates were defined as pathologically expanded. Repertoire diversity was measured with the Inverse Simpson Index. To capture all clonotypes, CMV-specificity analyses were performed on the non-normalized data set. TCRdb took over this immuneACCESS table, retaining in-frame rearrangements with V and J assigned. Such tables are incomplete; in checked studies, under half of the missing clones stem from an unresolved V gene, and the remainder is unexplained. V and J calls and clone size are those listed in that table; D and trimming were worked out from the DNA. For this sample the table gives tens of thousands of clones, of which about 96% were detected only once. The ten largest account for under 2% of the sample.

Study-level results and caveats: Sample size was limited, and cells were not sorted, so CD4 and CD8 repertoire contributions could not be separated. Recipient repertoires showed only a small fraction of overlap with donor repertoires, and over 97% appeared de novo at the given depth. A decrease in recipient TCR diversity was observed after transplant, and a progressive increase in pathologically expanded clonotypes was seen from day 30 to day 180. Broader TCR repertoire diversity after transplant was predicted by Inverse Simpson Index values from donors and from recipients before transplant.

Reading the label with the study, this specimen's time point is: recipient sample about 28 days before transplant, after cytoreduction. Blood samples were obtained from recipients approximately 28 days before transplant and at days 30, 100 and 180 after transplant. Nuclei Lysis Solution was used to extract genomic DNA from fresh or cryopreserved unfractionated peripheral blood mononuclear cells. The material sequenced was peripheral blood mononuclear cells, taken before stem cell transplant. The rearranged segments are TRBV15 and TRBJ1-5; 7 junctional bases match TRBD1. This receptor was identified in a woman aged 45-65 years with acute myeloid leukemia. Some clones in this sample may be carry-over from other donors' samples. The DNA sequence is TGTGCCACCAGCAGATCCGGGACAGCAAATCAGCCCCAGCATTTT. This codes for CATSRSGTANQPQHF.